This entry concerns a single T cell receptor beta chain. Antigen: not known. Clones were read by immunoSEQ multiplex PCR, and TCRdb kept only the in-frame ones, dropping some. The table has about 94,000 clones, roughly 84% seen once; the top ten hold 0.3% to 0.35%. This sample is drawn from a study of OX40 agonist ivuxolimab in advanced cancers. Overall study findings and caveats: At doses 0.1 to 3.0 mg/kg, CD4+ and CD8+ clones expanded.

The V gene's germline CDR1 is SGHRS and CDR2 YFSETQ. This CDR3 has 20 residues. Germline trimming cut 0 bases from V and 0 bases from J; bases unmatched to any gene: 8. The TCR sequence derives from an adult with an advanced solid tumor such as melanoma, head and neck, liver or kidney cancer. Sequences were derived from CD4+ or CD8+ T cells sorted from blood, sampled in a trial of the OX40 agonist ivuxolimab. This chain links TRBV5-1 with TRBJ2-4; 14 bases are a match to TRBD2. In nucleotides, the CDR3 is TGCGCCAGCAGCTTGGCCCCCGGGACTAGCGGGGGTATAGCCAAAAACATTCAGTACTTC. Translating gives CASSLAPGTSGGIAKNIQYF.